This T cell receptor beta chain was profiled in a study of cytomegalovirus exposure and HLA in healthy donors. Background on the study: Across almost 400 genotyped donors, around 80% landed in the Caucasian-associated ancestry cluster.

A multiplex PCR was run with 60 Vbeta primers and 13 Jbeta primers. TCRdb's table, derived via immunoSEQ multiplex PCR, lists solely in-frame clones and lacks some. Seen here are 90,000 to 120,000 clones, approximately 81% observed once, and the top ten hold 2% to 2.5%. Regarding the study as a whole: As a later analysis revealed, most CMV-associated TCR beta chains appeared HLA-restricted. At a 0.05 false discovery rate, a later analysis found about 17,000 TCR beta sequences to be associated with HLA alleles.

The V end lost 6 bases, the J end lost 7 bases, and 19 bases lay between the germline ends. Germline loops: CDR1 MDHEN, CDR2 SYDVKM. CDR3 length: 15 amino acids. Notes on this clone: The antigen remains unidentified.

The rearrangement joins TRBV28 to TRBJ1-5; D perhaps matches TRBD1 (6 bases). The sample taken for sequencing was PBMCs. The origin of this receptor is a man aged 30-40 years in good health and CMV-seronegative. Written as DNA, the CDR3 is TGTGCCAGCAGAAACTCCCGGGGGGCAAGCCAGCCCCAGCATTTT. Translation gives CASRNSRGASQPQHF.